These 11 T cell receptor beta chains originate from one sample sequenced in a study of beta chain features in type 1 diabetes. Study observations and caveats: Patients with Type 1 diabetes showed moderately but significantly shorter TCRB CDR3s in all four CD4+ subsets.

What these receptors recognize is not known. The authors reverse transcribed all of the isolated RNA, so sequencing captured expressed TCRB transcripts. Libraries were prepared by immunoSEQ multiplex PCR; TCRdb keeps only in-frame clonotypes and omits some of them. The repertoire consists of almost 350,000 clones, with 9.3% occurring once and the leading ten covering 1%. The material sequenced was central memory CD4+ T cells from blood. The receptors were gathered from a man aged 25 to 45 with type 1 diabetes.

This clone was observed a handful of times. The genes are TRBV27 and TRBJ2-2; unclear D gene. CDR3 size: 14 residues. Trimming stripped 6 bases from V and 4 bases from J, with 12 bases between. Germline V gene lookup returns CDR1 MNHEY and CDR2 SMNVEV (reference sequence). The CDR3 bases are TGTGCCAGCAGCAAGGACGGACGCACCGGGGAGCTGTTTTTT. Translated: CASSKDGRTGELFF.

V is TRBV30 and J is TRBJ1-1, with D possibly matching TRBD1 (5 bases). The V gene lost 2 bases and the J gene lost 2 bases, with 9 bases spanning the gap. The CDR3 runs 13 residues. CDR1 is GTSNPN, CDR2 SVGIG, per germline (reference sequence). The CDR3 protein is CAWSTDSNTEAFF. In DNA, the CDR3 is TGTGCCTGGAGTACCGACAGCAACACTGAAGCTTTCTTT. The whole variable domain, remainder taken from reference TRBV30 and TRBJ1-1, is SQTIHQWPATLVQPVGSPLSLECTVEGTSNPNLYWYRQAAGRGLQLLFYSVGIGQISSEVPQNLSASRPQDRQFILSSKKLLLSDSGFYLCAWSTDSNTEAFFGQGTRLTVV.

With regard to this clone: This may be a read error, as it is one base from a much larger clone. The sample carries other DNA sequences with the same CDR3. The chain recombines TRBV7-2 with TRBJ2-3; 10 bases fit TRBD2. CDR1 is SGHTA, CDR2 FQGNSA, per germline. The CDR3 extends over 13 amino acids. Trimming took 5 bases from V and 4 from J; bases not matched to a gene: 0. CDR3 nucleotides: TGTGCCAGCAGCAGCGGGGGGGCAGATACGCAGTATTTT. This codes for CASSSGGADTQYF.

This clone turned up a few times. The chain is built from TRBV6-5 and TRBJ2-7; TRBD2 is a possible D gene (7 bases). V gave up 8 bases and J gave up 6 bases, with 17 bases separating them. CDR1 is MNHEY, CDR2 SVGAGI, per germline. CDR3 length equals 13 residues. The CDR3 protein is CASGKGGDGEQYF. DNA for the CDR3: TGTGCCAGCGGGAAGGGGGGGGATGGCGAGCAGTACTTC.

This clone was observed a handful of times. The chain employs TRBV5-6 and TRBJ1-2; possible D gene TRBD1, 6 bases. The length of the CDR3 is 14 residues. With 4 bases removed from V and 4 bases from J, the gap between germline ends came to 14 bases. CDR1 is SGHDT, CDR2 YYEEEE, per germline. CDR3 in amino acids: CASSPGARIYGYTF. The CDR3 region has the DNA TGTGCCAGCAGCCCAGGGGCCAGAATCTATGGCTACACCTTC.

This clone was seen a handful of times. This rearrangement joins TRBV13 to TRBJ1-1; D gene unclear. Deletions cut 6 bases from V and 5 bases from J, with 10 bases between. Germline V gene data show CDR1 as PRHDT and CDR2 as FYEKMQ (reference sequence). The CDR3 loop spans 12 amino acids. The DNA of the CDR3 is TGTGCCAGCAGGCTCATGGGTACTGAAGCTTTCTTT. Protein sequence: CASRLMGTEAFF.

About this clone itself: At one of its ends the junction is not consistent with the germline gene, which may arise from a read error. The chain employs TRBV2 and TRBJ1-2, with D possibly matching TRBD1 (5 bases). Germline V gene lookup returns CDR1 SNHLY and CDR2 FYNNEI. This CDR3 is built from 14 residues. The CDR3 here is CASCDTGPAYGYTF. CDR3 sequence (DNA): TGTGCCAGCTGTGACACGGGGCCTGCCTATGGCTACACCTTC.

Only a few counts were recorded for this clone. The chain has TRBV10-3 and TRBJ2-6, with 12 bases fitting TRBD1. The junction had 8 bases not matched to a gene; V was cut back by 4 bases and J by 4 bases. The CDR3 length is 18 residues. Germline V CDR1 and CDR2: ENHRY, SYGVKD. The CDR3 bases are TGTGCCATCAGTGGGGACAGGGGGCGTTCGGACGGGGCCAACGTCCTGACTTTC. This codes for CAISGDRGRSDGANVLTF.

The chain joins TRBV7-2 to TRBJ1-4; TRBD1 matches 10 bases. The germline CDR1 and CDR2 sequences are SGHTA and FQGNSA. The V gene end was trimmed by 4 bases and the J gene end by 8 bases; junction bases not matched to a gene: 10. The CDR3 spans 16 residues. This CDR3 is CASSSEGQGRGEKLFF. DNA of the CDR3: TGTGCCAGCAGCTCTGAGGGACAGGGGAGGGGCGAAAAACTGTTTTTT.

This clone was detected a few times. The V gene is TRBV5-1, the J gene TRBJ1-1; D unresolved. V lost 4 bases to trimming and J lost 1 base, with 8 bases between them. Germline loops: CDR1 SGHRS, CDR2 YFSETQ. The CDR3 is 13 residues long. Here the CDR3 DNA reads TGCGCCAGCAGCCCGGAATCGAACACTGAAGCTTTCTTT. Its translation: CASSPESNTEAFF.

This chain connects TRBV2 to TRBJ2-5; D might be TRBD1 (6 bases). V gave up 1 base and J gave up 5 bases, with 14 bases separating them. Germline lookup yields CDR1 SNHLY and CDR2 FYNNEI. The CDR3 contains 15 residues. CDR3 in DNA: TGTGCCAGCAGTGAAGTGGGGGCCATGACGGAGACCCAGTACTTC. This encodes CASSEVGAMTETQYF.